This paragraph reports one TCR beta chain. The data are from a study of blood T cell repertoires in COVID-19. In the authors' methods: Reference gene primer amplification gave estimated nucleated cell counts. Some clones are missing from TCRdb's copy, which holds only in-frame ones; the method was immunoSEQ multiplex PCR. V, J and clone size were drawn from that table, and D and trimming were deduced from the DNA. The table has roughly 180,000 clones, 81% seen once. The ends were cut back, 6 bases at V and 6 bases at J, with 23 bases in the middle. The CDR3 runs 17 residues. Germline V gene data show CDR1 as MNHNY and CDR2 as SVGAGI (reference sequence).

The material sequenced was PBMCs or T cells enriched from blood (not recorded which). The gene calls are TRBV6-6 and TRBJ2-2; the D gene is possibly TRBD1 (7 bases). This sequence originates from a woman in her thirties or forties with acute COVID-19. The CDR3 DNA reads as TGTGCCAGCAGCCGACGGCGGGACAGTAATGCGCCCGGGGAGCTGTTTTTT. Its translation is CASSRRRDSNAPGELFF.